What follows are 18 T cell receptor beta chains derived from one specimen sequenced in a study of shared clonotypes between healthy human individuals. The repertoire was sequenced with immunoSEQ multiplex PCR; TCRdb's copy has only in-frame clones and lacks some. The sample has some 2,500,000 clones; roughly 93% are singletons. Sequences were obtained from naive CD4+ T cells from PBMCs. Subset given: CD45RA+ positively selected. The receptors come from a man aged 18-30 years in good health. Some clones in this sample may be carry-over from other donors' samples.

The chain uses TRBV6-1 and TRBJ2-3; 8 positions match TRBD1. V trimming: 7 bases; J trimming: 2 bases; junction bases outside the gene matches: 5. This CDR3 spans 14 amino acids. The germline gives CDR1 MNHNS, CDR2 SASEGT. This CDR3 is CASTRTGLTDTQYF. In nucleotides, the CDR3 is TGTGCCAGCACAAGGACAGGGCTCACAGATACGCAGTATTTT.

The V and J genes are TRBV19 and TRBJ2-4; either TRBD1 or TRBD2 may fit D (5 bases each). V lost 3 bases to trimming and J lost 15 bases, with 18 bases between them. The CDR3 runs to 13 residues. Germline lookup yields CDR1 LNHDA and CDR2 SQIVND (reference sequence). CDR3 loop: CASSMRGGARRYF. The DNA for the CDR3 is TGTGCCAGTAGTATGAGGGGTGGGGCCCGTCGGTACTTC.

This chain joins TRBV5-4 and TRBJ2-2; 9 nucleotides match TRBD2. Germline CDR1 reads SGHNT; CDR2 reads YYREEE (reference sequence). The CDR3 has 16 amino acids. With V trimmed by 4 bases and J by 8 bases, 12 bases remained unmatched. CDR3 coding DNA: TGTGCCAGCAGCCCGGAACGGGGACTAGCCTGGGGGGAGCTGTTTTTT. Its translation is CASSPERGLAWGELFF.

For this clone: The same CDR3 can be traced to other DNA sequences in this sample. The chain carries TRBV28 and TRBJ1-4, with no clear D. This CDR3 has 11 amino acids. Trimming took off 6 bases at V and 10 bases at J, with 9 bases between the two ends. CDR1 and CDR2 from the germline V gene are MDHEN and SYDVKM. The DNA for the CDR3 is TGTGCCAGCAGCAGTGGGAGAAAACTGTTTTTT. Translation: CASSSGRKLFF.

The V and J genes are TRBV5-6 and TRBJ1-2; D is unresolved. The CDR3 covers 14 residues. Trimming pared 0 bases from V and 8 bases from J, leaving 14 bases between. The germline V gene has CDR1 SGHDT and CDR2 YYEEEE. For the CDR3, the DNA is TGTGCCAGCAGCTTGGCCCCGGGCATCTTCGGCTACACCTTC. Its protein product is CASSLAPGIFGYTF.

The chain recombines TRBV5-1 with TRBJ2-1; the match to TRBD2 covers 7 bases. The CDR3 sequence is 16 residues long. With 0 bases clipped from V and 3 bases from J, the junction kept 6 bases outside the gene matches. CDR1 SGHRS and CDR2 YFSETQ come from the germline V gene. DNA for the CDR3: TGCGCCAGCAGCTTGGTACCGGCTAGCGGCTACAATGAGCAGTTCTTC. This gives the protein CASSLVPASGYNEQFF. Looking up the rest from reference TRBV5-1 and TRBJ2-1 gives the full variable domain: KAGVTQTPRYLIKTRGQQVTLSCSPISGHRSVSWYQQTPGQGLQFLFEYFSETQRNKGNFPGRFSGRQFSNSRSEMNVSTLELGDSALYLCASSLVPASGYNEQFFGPGTRLTVL.

The count of this clone is one. The J gene is TRBJ1-2, the V gene TRBV28, with D possibly TRBD1 on 5 matching bases. The CDR3 is 13 residues long. With 7 bases removed from V and 4 bases from J, the gap between germline ends came to 13 bases. Germline CDR1 reads MDHEN; CDR2 reads SYDVKM. DNA of the CDR3: TGTGCCAGCACCACTGGGGGGGGCTATGGCTACACCTTC. Amino acid sequence: CASTTGGGYGYTF.

The CDR3 region is CASSLEGQGNYGYTF. The CDR3 DNA reads as TGTGCCAGCAGCTTAGAGGGACAGGGAAACTATGGCTACACCTTC. This chain uses TRBV7-8 with TRBJ1-2, with 9 bases that match TRBD1. Trimming removed 1 base from V and 2 bases from J; junction bases left unmatched: 2. Germline-derived CDR1 and CDR2 are SGHVS and FQNEAQ. The CDR3 has 15 amino acids.

This sequence joins TRBV10-3 and TRBJ2-7, with 9 nucleotides matching TRBD2. From germline, CDR1 is ENHRY and CDR2 SYGVKD. The V gene end was trimmed by 6 bases and the J gene end by 2 bases; junction bases not matched to a gene: 2. The CDR3 has 13 residues. The CDR3 coding sequence is TGTGCCATCAGGGCGGGAGGGGCCTACGAGCAGTACTTC. Its protein is CAIRAGGAYEQYF.

The rearrangement joins TRBV5-1 to TRBJ2-5; TRBD1 matches 9 bases. The CDR3 contains 16 residues. The trim removed 0 bases at V and 5 bases at J, leaving 8 bases unmatched. Germline values: CDR1 SGHRS, CDR2 YFSETQ. The CDR3 loop is CASSLGDRASWETQYF. The CDR3 DNA sequence: TGCGCCAGCAGCTTGGGGGACAGGGCCTCCTGGGAGACCCAGTACTTC.

This clone occurred a few times. This specimen includes other DNA sequences encoding the same CDR3. This rearrangement joins TRBV7-9 to TRBJ1-1, with 7 positions matching TRBD1. The germline V gene encodes CDR1 SEHNR and CDR2 FQNEAQ (reference sequence). V gave up 2 bases and J gave up 5 bases; unmatched junction bases: 5. This CDR3 is 14 amino acids long. CDR3 in amino acids: CASSLNQGGTEAFF. The CDR3, as DNA: TGTGCCAGCAGCTTAAATCAGGGGGGGACTGAAGCTTTCTTT.

The CDR3 region is CASTPGTDPNQPQHF. The CDR3 nucleotides are TGTGCCAGCACCCCCGGGACAGACCCTAATCAGCCCCAGCATTTT. The rearrangement links TRBV2 to TRBJ1-5; TRBD1 matches 7 bases. V lost 7 bases and J lost 4; bases outside the gene matches: 10. Germline V lookup: CDR1 SNHLY, CDR2 FYNNEI. The CDR3 contains 15 residues.

The CDR3 is CASSLVRDREYGYTF. Here the CDR3 DNA reads TGCGCCAGCAGCCTAGTCAGGGACAGGGAGTACGGCTACACCTTC. The chain uses TRBV4-1 and TRBJ1-2, with 9 nucleotides matching TRBD1. The CDR3 extends over 15 amino acids. The junction had 11 bases not matched to a gene; V was cut back by 4 bases and J by 8 bases. Germline lookup yields CDR1 MGHRA and CDR2 YSYEKL.

The chain recombines TRBV7-2 with TRBJ1-1; possibly TRBD1 for D (6 bases). Germline-derived CDR1 and CDR2 are SGHTA and FQGNSA. V shed 4 bases and J shed 1 base, with 13 bases lying between them. The CDR3 has 15 amino acids. The DNA for the CDR3 is TGTGCCAGCAGCTCTCCCCCGACAGGGAACACTGAAGCTTTCTTT. Residues: CASSSPPTGNTEAFF.

A remark on this clone: The same CDR3 also results from other DNA sequences found in this sample. The chain has TRBV7-2 and TRBJ1-1, with TRBD1 as a possible D gene (5 bases). V lost 1 base, J lost 1 base, and 7 bases lay in between. The germline gives CDR1 SGHTA, CDR2 FQGNSA. This CDR3 has 14 residues. This CDR3 is CASSLETGNTEAFF. DNA of the CDR3: TGTGCCAGCAGCTTAGAAACAGGGAACACTGAAGCTTTCTTT.

The chain links TRBV13 to TRBJ2-3, with 13 nucleotides matching TRBD2. The CDR3 length is 19 residues. Unmatched junction bases numbered 13, after V lost 5 bases and J lost 2 bases. Germline V lookup: CDR1 PRHDT, CDR2 FYEKMQ (reference sequence). CDR3 sequence reads: CASSILGLAGMGSTDTQYF. As DNA, the CDR3 is TGTGCCAGCAGCATATTGGGACTAGCGGGAATGGGTTCCACAGATACGCAGTATTTT.

This chain joins TRBV29-1 and TRBJ1-2; 10 bases are a match to TRBD1. The CDR3 spans 14 residues. In germline, CDR1 is SQVTM, CDR2 ANQGSEA. Losses at the gene ends were 6 bases for V and 2 bases for J; bases not matched to a gene: 6. The CDR3 spells CSVDPGQGNYGYTF. The CDR3 bases are TGCAGCGTAGACCCGGGACAGGGGAACTATGGCTACACCTTC.

The chain couples TRBV18 to TRBJ2-7, with 7 bases aligning to TRBD2. The ends lost 0 bases at V and 2 bases at J; junction bases unmatched: 10. Germline CDR1 and CDR2: KGHSH and LQKENI. CDR3 length: 17 residues. The CDR3 is CASSPPLGAGATYEQYF. The DNA of the CDR3 is TGTGCCAGCTCACCACCGTTAGGGGCGGGAGCGACCTACGAGCAGTACTTC.